The text below deals with one TCR beta chain. Use of 60 Vbeta and 13 Jbeta primers characterized the PCR. TCRdb's copy holds only in-frame clones and misses some; the assay was immunoSEQ multiplex PCR. The sample's table shows approximately 43,000 clones. Germline assignment: CDR1 SGHVS and CDR2 FNYEAQ. Trimming took 5 bases from V and 3 from J; bases not matched to a gene: 5. The CDR3 extends over 14 amino acids. The data stem from a study of cytomegalovirus exposure and HLA in healthy donors. Sequencing was carried out using PBMCs. The sequence came from a woman younger than 45 in good health and CMV-seronegative. J is TRBJ2-3 and V is TRBV7-6; TRBD2 agrees at 7 bases. The CDR3 sequence is CASSPGRRTDTQYF. DNA of the CDR3: TGTGCCAGCAGCCCCGGGAGGAGAACAGATACGCAGTATTTT.